The present T cell receptor (beta chain) was sequenced within a study of T-cell reconstitution after alpha-beta-depleted transplantation in children (dated by TCRdb to the mid-2010s). Describing the broader study: Using TCR repertoire profiling, the study followed T-cell immune reconstitution in a quantitative way in children after TCRalphabeta/CD19-depleted allogeneic hematopoietic cell transplantation.

Library preparation used PCR. Instrument on record: Illumina HiSeq 2500. Molecular barcoding was employed in the preparation of TCR libraries, with unique molecular identifiers being used to normalize TCRbeta repertoire quantification. TCRdb cleaned the public reads at Q25 with fastp, built clones with MiXCR and kept in-frame beta chains. Each CDR3 protein appears once, grouped with its most common genes and DNA. The sample has about 91,000 distinct CDR3 sequences on record, roughly 8% of them singletons. In total, the top ten clones hold 6.9% of the sample. This clonotype was seen ten or more times. The antigen it binds to is not known. Per-nucleotide qualities are absent, and no much larger clonotype sits a single base away. The sequence came from a human donor who donated a stem cell graft to a child with congenital amegakaryocytic thrombocytopenia. Sequences were derived from PBMCs from the stem cell graft donor, sampled from the stem cell graft.

Here is the DNA: TGTGCCAGCAGAACTAGCGGGAGCTCCTACAATGAGCAGTTCTTC. Its translation is CASRTSGSSYNEQFF. The chain was built from TRBV12-3 or TRBV12-4 and TRBJ2-1; TRBD2 aligns with 11 central bases. From V the trimming removes 6 bases and from J it removes 0 bases, while the gene matches leave 1 base of the junction unaccounted for. The CDR3 goes from the cysteine to the phenylalanine over 15 residues. Only the CDR3 region is kept as DNA, spanning 45 bases read in frame from base 1.